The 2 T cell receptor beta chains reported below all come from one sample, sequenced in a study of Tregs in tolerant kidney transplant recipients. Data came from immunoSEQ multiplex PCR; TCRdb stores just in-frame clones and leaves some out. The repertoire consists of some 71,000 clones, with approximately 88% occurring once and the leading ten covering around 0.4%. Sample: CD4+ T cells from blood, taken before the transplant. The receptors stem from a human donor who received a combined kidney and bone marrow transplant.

The CDR3 protein is CASSDRGGYGYTF. CDR3 nucleotide sequence: TGTGCCAGCAGTGATCGGGGAGGTTATGGCTACACCTTC. V and J are TRBV2 and TRBJ1-2; D unresolved. Looked up from germline, CDR1 is SNHLY and CDR2 is FYNNEI. The CDR3 sequence is 13 residues long. Trimming cost V 3 bases and J 5 bases, with 10 bases left between them.

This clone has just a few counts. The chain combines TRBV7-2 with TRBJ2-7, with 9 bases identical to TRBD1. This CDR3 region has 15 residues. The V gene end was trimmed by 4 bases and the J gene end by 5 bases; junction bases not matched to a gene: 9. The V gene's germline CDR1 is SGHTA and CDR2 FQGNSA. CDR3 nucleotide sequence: TGTGCCAGCAGCTCCAACCGGGACAGGGTGCACGAGCAGTACTTC. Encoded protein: CASSSNRDRVHEQYF.